This entry features one TCR beta chain sequence. The antigen remains undetermined. The data stem from a study of CD8 T cells in ankylosing spondylitis. Points from the study as a whole: The disease-linked clones had a CD8+ phenotype and low blood frequencies. Prior work had noted some motif variants in reactive arthritis blood and synovial fluid. Clones tied to disease were said to be significantly enriched in matched ankylosing spondylitis synovial fluid.

CDR1 and CDR2 from the germline V gene are SQVTM and ANQGSEA. Trimming cost V 7 bases and J 4 bases, with 10 bases left between them. The CDR3 totals 11 residues. Using quantitative 5'-RACE with molecular barcodes, the authors made TCR beta libraries. TCRdb recomputed calls from the 5' RACE reads with MiXCR, one row per CDR3 protein. This sample has about 90,000 distinct CDR3 sequences, with around 26% found just once. The clonotype was recovered from a male donor with ankylosing spondylitis or in good health (not recorded which). Sequencing was performed on blood, either unsorted or a sorted T cell fraction (not recorded which). The V call is TRBV29-1, the J call TRBJ2-5, with D tentatively TRBD1 or TRBD2 (5 bases each). DNA for the CDR3: TGCAGCGCTACGAGGGGAGAGACCCAGTACTTC. Protein product: CSATRGETQYF. The complete variable domain, with remaining parts taken from reference TRBV29-1 and TRBJ2-5, reads SAVISQKPSRDICQRGTSLTIQCQVDSQVTMMFWYRQQPGQSLTLIATANQGSEATYESGFVIDKFPISRPNLTFSTLTVSNMSPEDSSIYLCSATRGETQYFGPGTRLLVL.